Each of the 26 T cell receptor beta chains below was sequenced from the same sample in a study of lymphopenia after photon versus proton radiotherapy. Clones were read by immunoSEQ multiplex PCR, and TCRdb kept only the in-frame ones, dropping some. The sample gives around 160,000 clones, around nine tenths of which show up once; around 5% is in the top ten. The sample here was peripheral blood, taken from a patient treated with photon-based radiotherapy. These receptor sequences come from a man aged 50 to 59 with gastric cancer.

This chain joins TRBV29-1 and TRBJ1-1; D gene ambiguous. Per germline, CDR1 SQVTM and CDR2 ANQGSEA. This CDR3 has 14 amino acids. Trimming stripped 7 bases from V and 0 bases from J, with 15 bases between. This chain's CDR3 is CSADRGDLNTEAFF. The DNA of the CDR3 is TGCAGCGCCGACCGGGGAGATCTGAACACTGAAGCTTTCTTT.

The CDR3 spells CASSLGTGGNTIYF. In DNA form, the CDR3 reads TGTGCCAGCAGCTTAGGCACGGGGGGAAACACCATATATTTT. The chain couples TRBV7-9 to TRBJ1-3; D gene uncertain. The germline V gene encodes CDR1 SEHNR and CDR2 FQNEAQ (reference sequence). The CDR3 spans 14 residues. Trimming took 1 base from V and 4 from J, leaving 8 bases between them.

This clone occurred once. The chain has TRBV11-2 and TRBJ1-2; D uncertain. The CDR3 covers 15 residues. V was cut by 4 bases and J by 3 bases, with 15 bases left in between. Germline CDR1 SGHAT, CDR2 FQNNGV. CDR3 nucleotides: TGTGCCAGCAGCTCCCCCAGGTTCCCCTACTATGGCTACACCTTC. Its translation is CASSSPRFPYYGYTF.

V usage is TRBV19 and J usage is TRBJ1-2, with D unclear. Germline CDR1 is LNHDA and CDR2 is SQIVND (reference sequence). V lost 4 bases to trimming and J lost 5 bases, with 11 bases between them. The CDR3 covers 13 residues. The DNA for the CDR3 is TGTGCCAGTAGTACCCAGCAGTCTTATGGCTACACCTTC. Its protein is CASSTQQSYGYTF.

In nucleotides, the CDR3 is TGTGCCAGCAGCGTAGATGCGGGACTAGCCTACGAGCAGTACTTC. Translated, it gives CASSVDAGLAYEQYF. The chain joins TRBV9 to TRBJ2-7; 8 positions agree with TRBD2. V shed 0 bases, J shed 2 bases, and the junction held 4 bases outside the gene matches. CDR1 is SGDLS, CDR2 YYNGEE, per germline. The CDR3 has 15 amino acids.

In DNA, the CDR3 is TGTGCCAGCAGCCCTACCCGGGACACCGACGAGCAGTACTTC. Translation: CASSPTRDTDEQYF. The chain is built from TRBV7-9 and TRBJ2-7, with D perhaps matching TRBD1 (6 bases). This CDR3 has 14 residues. The germline V gene encodes CDR1 SEHNR and CDR2 FQNEAQ (reference sequence). Trimming took off 5 bases at V and 5 bases at J, with 16 bases between the two ends.

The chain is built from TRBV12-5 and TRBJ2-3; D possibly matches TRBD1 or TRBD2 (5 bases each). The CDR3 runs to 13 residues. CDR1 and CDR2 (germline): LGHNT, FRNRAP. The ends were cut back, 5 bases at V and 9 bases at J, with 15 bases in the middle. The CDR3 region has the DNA TGTGCTAGTGGTCATCGGGGCAGCGGAACGCAGTATTTT. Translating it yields CASGHRGSGTQYF. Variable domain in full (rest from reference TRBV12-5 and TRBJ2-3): DARVTQTPRHKVTEMGQEVTMRCQPILGHNTVFWYRQTMMQGLELLAYFRNRAPLDDSGMPKDRFSAEMPDATLATLKIQPSEPRDSAVYFCASGHRGSGTQYFGPGTRLTVL.

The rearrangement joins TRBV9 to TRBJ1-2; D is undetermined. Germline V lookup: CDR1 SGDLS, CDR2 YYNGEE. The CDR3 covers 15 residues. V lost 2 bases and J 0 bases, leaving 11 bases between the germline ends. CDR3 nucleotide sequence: TGTGCCAGCAGCGTCAGAGACGGAACTAACTATGGCTACACCTTC. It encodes CASSVRDGTNYGYTF.

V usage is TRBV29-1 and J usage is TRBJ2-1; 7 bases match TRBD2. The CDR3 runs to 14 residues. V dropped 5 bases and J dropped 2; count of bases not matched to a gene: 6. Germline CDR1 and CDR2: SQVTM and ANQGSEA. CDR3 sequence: CSVWWREPYNEQFF. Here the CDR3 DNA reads TGCAGCGTTTGGTGGCGGGAGCCCTACAATGAGCAGTTCTTC.

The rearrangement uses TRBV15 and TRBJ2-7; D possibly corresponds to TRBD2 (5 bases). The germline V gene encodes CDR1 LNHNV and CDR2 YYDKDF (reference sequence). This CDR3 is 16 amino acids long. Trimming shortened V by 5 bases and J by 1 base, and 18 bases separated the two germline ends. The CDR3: CATSGRGGRLSYEQYF. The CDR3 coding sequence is TGTGCCACCAGCGGGAGAGGTGGCAGGTTATCCTACGAGCAGTACTTC.

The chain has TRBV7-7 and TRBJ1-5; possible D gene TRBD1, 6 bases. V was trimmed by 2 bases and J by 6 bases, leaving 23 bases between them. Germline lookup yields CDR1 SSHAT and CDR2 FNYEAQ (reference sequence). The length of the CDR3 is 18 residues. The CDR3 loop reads CASSLPGHVSRAGQPQHF. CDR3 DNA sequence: TGTGCCAGCAGCTTACCGGGACATGTGAGCAGAGCGGGTCAGCCCCAGCATTTT.

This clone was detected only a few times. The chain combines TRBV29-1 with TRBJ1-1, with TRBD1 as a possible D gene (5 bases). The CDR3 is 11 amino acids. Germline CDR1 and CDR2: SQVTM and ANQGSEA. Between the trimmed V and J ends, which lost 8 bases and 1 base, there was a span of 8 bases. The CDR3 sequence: CSTGRNTEAFF. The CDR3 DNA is TGCAGCACGGGACGGAACACTGAAGCTTTCTTT.

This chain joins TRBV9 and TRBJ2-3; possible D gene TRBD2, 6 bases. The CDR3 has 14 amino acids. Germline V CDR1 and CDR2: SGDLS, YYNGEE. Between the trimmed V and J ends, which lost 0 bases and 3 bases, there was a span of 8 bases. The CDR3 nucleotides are TGTGCCAGCAGCGTAGCTGGGACTACAGATACGCAGTATTTT. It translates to CASSVAGTTDTQYF.

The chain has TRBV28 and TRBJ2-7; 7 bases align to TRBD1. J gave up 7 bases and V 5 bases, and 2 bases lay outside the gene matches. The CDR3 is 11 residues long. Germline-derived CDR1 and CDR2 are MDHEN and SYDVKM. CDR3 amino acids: CASSADREQYF. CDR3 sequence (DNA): TGTGCCAGCAGTGCGGACAGGGAGCAGTACTTC.

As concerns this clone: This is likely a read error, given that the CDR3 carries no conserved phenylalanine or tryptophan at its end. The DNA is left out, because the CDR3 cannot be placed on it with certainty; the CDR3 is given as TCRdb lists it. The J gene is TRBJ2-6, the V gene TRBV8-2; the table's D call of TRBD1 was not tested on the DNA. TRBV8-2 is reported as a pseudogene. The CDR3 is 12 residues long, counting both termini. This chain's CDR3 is CGSVDRITQSRA.

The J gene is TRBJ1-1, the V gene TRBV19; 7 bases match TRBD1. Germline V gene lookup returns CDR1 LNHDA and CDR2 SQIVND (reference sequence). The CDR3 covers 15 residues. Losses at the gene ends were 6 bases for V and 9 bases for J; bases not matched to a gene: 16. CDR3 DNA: TGTGCCAGTAGCGTCCAGGGACAGCGACACCCTAAAGCTTTCTTT. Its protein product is CASSVQGQRHPKAFF.

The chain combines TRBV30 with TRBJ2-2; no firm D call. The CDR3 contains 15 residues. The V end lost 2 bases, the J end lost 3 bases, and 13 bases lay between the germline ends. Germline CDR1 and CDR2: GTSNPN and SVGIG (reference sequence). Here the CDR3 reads CAWSTSLYYTGELFF. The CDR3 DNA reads TGTGCCTGGAGTACATCACTATATTACACCGGGGAGCTGTTTTTT.

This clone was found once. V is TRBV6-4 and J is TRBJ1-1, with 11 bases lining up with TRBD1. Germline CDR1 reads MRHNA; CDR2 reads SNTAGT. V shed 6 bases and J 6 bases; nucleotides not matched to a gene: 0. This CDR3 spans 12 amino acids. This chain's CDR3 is CASRGQGAEAFF. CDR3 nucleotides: TGTGCCAGCAGGGGACAGGGGGCTGAAGCTTTCTTT.

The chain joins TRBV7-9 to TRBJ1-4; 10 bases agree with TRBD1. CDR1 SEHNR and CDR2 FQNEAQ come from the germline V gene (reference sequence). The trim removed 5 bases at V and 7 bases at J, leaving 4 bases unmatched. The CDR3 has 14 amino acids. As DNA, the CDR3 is TGTGCCAGCAGCCACCGGGACAGGGGTGAAAAACTGTTTTTT. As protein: CASSHRDRGEKLFF.

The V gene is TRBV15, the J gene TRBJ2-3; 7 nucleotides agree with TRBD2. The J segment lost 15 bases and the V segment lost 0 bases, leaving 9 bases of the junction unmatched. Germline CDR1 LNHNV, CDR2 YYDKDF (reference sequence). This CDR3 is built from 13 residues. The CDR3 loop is CATSRDIAGLLYF. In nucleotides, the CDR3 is TGTGCCACCAGCAGAGATATCGCGGGACTACTCTATTTT.

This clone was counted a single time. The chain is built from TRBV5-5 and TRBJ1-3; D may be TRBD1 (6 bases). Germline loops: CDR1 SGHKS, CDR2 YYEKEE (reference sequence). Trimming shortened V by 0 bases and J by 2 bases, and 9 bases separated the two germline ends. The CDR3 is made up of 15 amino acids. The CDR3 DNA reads TGTGCCAGCAGCTTGGAGAGGGGGACTGGAAACACCATATATTTT. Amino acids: CASSLERGTGNTIYF.

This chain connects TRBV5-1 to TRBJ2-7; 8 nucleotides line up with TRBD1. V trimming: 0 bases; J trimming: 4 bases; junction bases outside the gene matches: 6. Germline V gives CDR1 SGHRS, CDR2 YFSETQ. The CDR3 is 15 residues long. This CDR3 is CASSLEAGGEYEQYF. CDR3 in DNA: TGCGCCAGCAGCTTGGAGGCAGGGGGCGAGTACGAGCAGTACTTC.

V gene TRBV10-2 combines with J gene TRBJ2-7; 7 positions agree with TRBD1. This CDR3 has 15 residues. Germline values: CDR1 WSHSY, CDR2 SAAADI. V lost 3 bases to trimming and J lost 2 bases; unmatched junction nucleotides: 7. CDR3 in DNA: TGCGCCAGCAGTGACCCCGGGACAGTGACCTACGAGCAGTACTTC. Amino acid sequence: CASSDPGTVTYEQYF.

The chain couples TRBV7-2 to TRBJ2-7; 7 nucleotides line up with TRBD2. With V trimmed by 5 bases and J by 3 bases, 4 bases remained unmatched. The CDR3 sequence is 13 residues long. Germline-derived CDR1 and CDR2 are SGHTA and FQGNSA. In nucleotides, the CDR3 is TGTGCCAGCAGCCCTTGGACTAGCTACGAGCAGTACTTC. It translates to CASSPWTSYEQYF.

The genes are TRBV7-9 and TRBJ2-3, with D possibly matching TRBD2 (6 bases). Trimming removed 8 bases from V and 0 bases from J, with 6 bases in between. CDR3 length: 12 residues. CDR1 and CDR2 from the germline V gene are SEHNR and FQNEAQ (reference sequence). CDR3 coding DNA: TGTGCCAGCGGGGGGAGCACAGATACGCAGTATTTT. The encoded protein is CASGGSTDTQYF.

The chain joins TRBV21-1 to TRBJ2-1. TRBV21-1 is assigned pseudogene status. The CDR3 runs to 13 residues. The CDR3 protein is CASSKEEYNEQFF. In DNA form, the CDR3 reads TGTGCCAGCAGCAAAGAAGAATACAATGAGCAGTTCTTC.